This paragraph covers one TCR beta chain sequence. This specimen belongs to a study of blood T cell repertoires in COVID-19. Germline-derived CDR1 and CDR2 are LNHNV and YYDKDF (reference sequence). The CDR3 sequence is 16 residues long. J gave up 1 base and V 5 bases, and 7 bases lay outside the gene matches. Per the authors' pipeline: Estimation of nucleated cell counts was performed using reference gene primer amplification. Clones were read by immunoSEQ multiplex PCR, and TCRdb kept only the in-frame ones, dropping some. The V and J calls and the clone size are those of that table, but D and trimming were determined from the DNA. Of 250,000 to 300,000 clones listed, less than 85% are singletons.

What was sequenced was peripheral blood. This receptor was obtained from a man between 60 and 75 years old who had recovered from COVID-19. The rearrangement links TRBV15 to TRBJ2-4; 8 nucleotides line up with TRBD1. CDR3 residues: CATSGYQGAAKNIQYF. In DNA form, the CDR3 reads TGTGCCACCAGCGGCTACCAGGGGGCCGCCAAAAACATTCAGTACTTC.